This TCR beta chain was profiled in a study of tumor-infiltrating lymphocytes in primary liver carcinoma. As for the study in general: Patients' primary liver carcinoma was surgically resected.

V shed 6 bases, J shed 0 bases, and the junction held 4 bases outside the gene matches. The CDR3 is 15 residues long. Unsorted whole blood yielded the blood RNA, and germline DNA was also extracted. From 400 to 550 ng total RNA, TCR beta cDNA was generated with a primer in the constant region. Libraries of TCR beta came from three nested multiplex PCR rounds with slightly modified ARM-PCR. Both of the initial two PCR rounds ran for roughly 11 cycles and employed TRBV1-TRBV30 forward primers alongside a C-beta reverse primer. In TCRdb, the multiplex PCR reads were re-called with MiXCR into one record per CDR3 protein. The table has about 180,000 distinct CDR3 sequences, 60% seen once. Findings of the study overall: Less overlap was seen in tumor-adjacent and tumor-blood pairs than in tumor region pairs.

As regards this clonotype: Its antigen is currently unknown.

Sequenced input: peripheral blood. This rearrangement joins TRBV12-3 or TRBV12-4 to TRBJ1-3; 8 nucleotides line up with TRBD1. The clonotype was recovered from a man aged 35 to 55 with primary liver carcinoma and hepatitis B virus infection. CDR3 region: CASRDRAGSGNTIYF. CDR3 DNA sequence: TGTGCCAGCAGGGACAGGGCAGGCTCTGGAAACACCATATATTTT.